Each of the 16 T cell receptor beta chains below was sequenced from the same sample in a study of control samples from healthy donors and cancer patients (dated by TCRdb to 2018 to 2021). The library came from the immunoSEQ multiplex PCR assay. TCRdb mirrors the immuneACCESS table, restricted to in-frame sequences. Some clones are absent from its copies; in checked studies, under half trace to an unresolved V gene, and the reason for the others is unknown. In this sample the table shows 100,000 to 150,000 clones, around 93% of which occur a single time. The ten largest clones add up to less than 2.5% of the sample. Material: blood. These receptors originate from a woman in her fifties or sixties in good health.

This clone was recorded once. The V gene is TRBV7-9, the J gene TRBJ2-3; 7 bases agree with TRBD2. J was trimmed by 1 base and V by 3 bases; bases with no gene match: 13. There are 18 residues in the CDR3. In germline, CDR1 is SEHNR, CDR2 FQNEAQ (reference sequence). The CDR3 DNA reads as TGTGCCAGCAGCTTTGGGGGGGTGGCCGAACTGGGCACAGATACGCAGTATTTT. It encodes CASSFGGVAELGTDTQYF.

The chain is built from TRBV6-5 and TRBJ2-7, with 7 positions matching TRBD2. The V and J ends lost 6 bases and 3 bases, in that order; junction bases with no gene match: 8. The CDR3 has 14 amino acids. Germline V gene lookup returns CDR1 MNHEY and CDR2 SVGAGI. The CDR3 region has the DNA TGTGCCAGCAGCAGACTAGCCGTCAACTACGAGCAGTACTTC. The encoded protein is CASSRLAVNYEQYF.

CDR3 DNA: TGTGCCAGCAGTTTAGGACTCGACTATGGCTACACCTTC. Translated: CASSLGLDYGYTF. The chain joins TRBV27 to TRBJ1-2, with D uncertain. Trimming removed 2 bases at V and 3 bases at J, with 7 bases between. Per germline, CDR1 MNHEY and CDR2 SMNVEV (reference sequence). This CDR3 contains 13 residues.

The V call is TRBV15, the J call TRBJ1-5, with TRBD1 matching 8 bases. Per germline, CDR1 LNHNV and CDR2 YYDKDF (reference sequence). The CDR3 runs to 15 residues. Trimming at V came to 3 bases and at J to 6 bases, leaving 7 bases not matched to a gene. CDR3 sequence (DNA): TGTGCCACCAGCAGCGGACAGGGAATGCGTCAGCCCCAGCATTTT. Its protein product is CATSSGQGMRQPQHF.

This clone was picked up one time. The chain joins TRBV11-2 to TRBJ2-3; 10 bases agree with TRBD2. The V gene's germline CDR1 is SGHAT and CDR2 FQNNGV. Losses at the gene ends were 1 base for V and 3 bases for J; bases not matched to a gene: 4. The CDR3 spans 16 residues. CDR3 amino acids: CASSLGSGGGTDTQYF. CDR3 nucleotide sequence: TGTGCCAGCAGCTTAGGGAGCGGGGGGGGTACAGATACGCAGTATTTT. Full variable domain (rest looked up from reference TRBV11-2 and TRBJ2-3): EAGVAQSPRYKIIEKRQSVAFWCNPISGHATLYWYQQILGQGPKLLIQFQNNGVVDDSQLPKDRFSAERLKGVDSTLKIQPAKLEDSAVYLCASSLGSGGGTDTQYFGPGTRLTVL.

This chain connects TRBV9 to TRBJ2-3; D unresolved. Germline V CDR1 and CDR2: SGDLS, YYNGEE. The CDR3 is made up of 12 amino acids. V was shortened by 3 bases and J by 8 bases, with 10 bases between the two germline ends. The chain's CDR3 is CASSALSVTQYF. For the CDR3, the DNA is TGTGCCAGCAGCGCCCTTTCGGTTACGCAGTATTTT.

The rearrangement uses TRBV7-2 and TRBJ1-5; a possible D gene is TRBD1 (6 bases). Germline V gene sequence: CDR1 SGHTA, CDR2 FQGNSA. The CDR3 is made up of 15 amino acids. V was trimmed by 5 bases and J by 5 bases, leaving 16 bases between them. CDR3 region: CASSLGGAFHQPQHF. The CDR3 DNA is TGTGCCAGCAGCCTCGGGGGGGCGTTTCATCAGCCCCAGCATTTT.

The chain links TRBV19 to TRBJ1-2; D gene unclear. V lost 4 bases and J 1 base, leaving 16 bases between the germline ends. There are 16 residues in the CDR3. Per the germline V gene, CDR1 is LNHDA and CDR2 is SQIVND (reference sequence). CDR3 protein: CASSKKFTASNYGYTF. The DNA for the CDR3 is TGTGCCAGTAGTAAAAAATTTACAGCCAGTAACTATGGCTACACCTTC.

The CDR3 sequence: CASSGRPSTDTQYF. For the CDR3, the DNA is TGTGCCAGCAGCGGTAGACCAAGCACAGATACGCAGTATTTT. The chain has TRBV9 and TRBJ2-3, with D unresolved. The CDR3 is made up of 14 amino acids. V lost 3 bases, J lost 0 bases, and 8 bases lay in between. Germline V gives CDR1 SGDLS, CDR2 YYNGEE.

The chain joins TRBV6-5 to TRBJ1-6; TRBD1 is a possible D gene (5 bases). Germline CDR1 MNHEY, CDR2 SVGAGI. Between the trimmed V and J ends, which lost 5 bases and 5 bases, there was a span of 13 bases. The CDR3 consists of 15 residues. As DNA, the CDR3 is TGTGCCAGCAGTCCGGCGGGGGAGGATAATTCACCCCTCCACTTT. It specifies CASSPAGEDNSPLHF.

The J gene is TRBJ1-2, the V gene TRBV7-9; possible D gene TRBD1, 5 bases. V lost 4 bases and J lost 4, with 19 bases in between. There are 16 residues in the CDR3. Germline V gene sequence: CDR1 SEHNR, CDR2 FQNEAQ (reference sequence). The CDR3 here is CASSSPVQGRTYGYTF. The CDR3 nucleotides read TGTGCCAGCAGCTCGCCGGTCCAGGGAAGAACCTATGGCTACACCTTC. Based on the CDR3 plus reference TRBV7-9 and TRBJ1-2, the full variable domain is DTGVSQNPRHKITKRGQNVTFRCDPISEHNRLYWYRQTLGQGPEFLTYFQNEAQLEKSRLLSDRFSAERPKGSFSTLEIQRTEQGDSAMYLCASSSPVQGRTYGYTFGSGTRLTVV.

The chain links TRBV29-1 to TRBJ2-5, with TRBD1 matching over 12 bases. From germline, CDR1 is SQVTM and CDR2 ANQGSEA. The CDR3 is 14 amino acids. V was pared by 3 bases and J by 6 bases, with 5 bases of the junction left unmatched. CDR3 loop: CSVDGTGGGKTQYF. In nucleotides, the CDR3 is TGCAGCGTTGATGGGACAGGGGGCGGGAAGACCCAGTACTTC.

V usage is TRBV24-1 and J usage is TRBJ2-1; D possibly matches TRBD1 or TRBD2 (5 bases each). V lost 9 bases and J 7 bases, leaving 15 bases between the germline ends. Germline values: CDR1 KGHDR, CDR2 SFDVKD. The CDR3 totals 13 residues. The CDR3 coding sequence is TGTGCCACCGGGACCAACTGGGGGAATGAGCAGTTCTTC. This translates into CATGTNWGNEQFF.

J is TRBJ1-2 and V is TRBV5-1; 7 bases align to TRBD1. In germline, CDR1 is SGHRS, CDR2 YFSETQ. V was pared by 3 bases and J by 4 bases, with 9 bases of the junction left unmatched. The CDR3 extends over 15 amino acids. The CDR3: CASSSRQGESYGYTF. DNA for the CDR3: TGCGCCAGCAGCTCGCGGCAGGGGGAGTCCTATGGCTACACCTTC. Using reference TRBV5-1 and TRBJ1-2 for the parts outside the CDR3, the full variable domain is KAGVTQTPRYLIKTRGQQVTLSCSPISGHRSVSWYQQTPGQGLQFLFEYFSETQRNKGNFPGRFSGRQFSNSRSEMNVSTLELGDSALYLCASSSRQGESYGYTFGSGTRLTVV.

The chain combines TRBV13 with TRBJ1-4; the D is unclear. This CDR3 spans 13 amino acids. Germline CDR1 is PRHDT and CDR2 is FYEKMQ (reference sequence). With 5 bases removed from V and 6 bases from J, the gap between germline ends came to 10 bases. The CDR3 protein is CASSQRMDEKLFF. The CDR3, as DNA: TGTGCCAGCAGCCAAAGGATGGATGAAAAACTGTTTTTT.

The V gene is TRBV2, the J gene TRBJ2-3; TRBD1 aligns across 8 bases. Trimming cost V 3 bases and J 6 bases; bases outside gene matches: 5. Germline V gene lookup returns CDR1 SNHLY and CDR2 FYNNEI. The CDR3 totals 14 residues. The DNA for the CDR3 is TGTGCCAGCAGTGACAGGGGGCGGGGTGATACGCAGTATTTT. Amino acid sequence: CASSDRGRGDTQYF.